A single sample is the source of the 22 T cell receptor beta chains below, sequenced in a study of cytomegalovirus exposure and HLA in healthy donors. Assay used: immunoSEQ multiplex PCR; TCRdb lists only in-frame clones, some missing. The profile covers about 110,000 clones, with approximately 94% appearing a single time and roughly 0.67% taken by the ten largest. Sample: PBMCs. The receptors shown here come from a woman between 18 and 29 years old in good health and CMV-seronegative.

Written as DNA, the CDR3 is TGCGCCAGCAGCCAACTAGCGGGGGGCGGCACAGATACGCAGTATTTT. Its translation is CASSQLAGGGTDTQYF. This sequence joins TRBV4-1 and TRBJ2-3; 11 nucleotides agree with TRBD2. V shed 2 bases and J 1 base; nucleotides not matched to a gene: 2. The CDR3 runs to 16 residues. Germline loops: CDR1 MGHRA, CDR2 YSYEKL.

The chain has TRBV30 and TRBJ2-7; 8 bases are a match to TRBD2. The CDR3 length is 15 residues. Trimming cost V 5 bases and J 7 bases; bases outside gene matches: 16. Germline CDR1 reads GTSNPN; CDR2 reads SVGIG (reference sequence). The CDR3 DNA reads TGTGCCTGGGAGAAAAATAGCGGGGTCTTGGGGGAGCAGTACTTC. Translating gives CAWEKNSGVLGEQYF. The whole variable domain, filled in from reference TRBV30 and TRBJ2-7, reads SQTIHQWPATLVQPVGSPLSLECTVEGTSNPNLYWYRQAAGRGLQLLFYSVGIGQISSEVPQNLSASRPQDRQFILSSKKLLLSDSGFYLCAWEKNSGVLGEQYFGPGTRLTVT.

This chain links TRBV19 with TRBJ1-5, with 9 bases aligning to TRBD1. V lost 5 bases, J lost 6 bases, and 11 bases stayed unmatched. This CDR3 contains 16 residues. Germline V gene data show CDR1 as LNHDA and CDR2 as SQIVND (reference sequence). CDR3 protein: CASSGPDRGKGQPQHF. The CDR3 bases are TGTGCCAGTAGTGGACCGGACAGGGGAAAAGGTCAGCCCCAGCATTTT.

This chain joins TRBV18 and TRBJ1-6, with 7 bases that match TRBD1. The CDR3 consists of 18 residues. After removal of 3 bases from V and 7 bases from J, the junction contained 15 bases not matched to a gene. Germline V gives CDR1 KGHSH, CDR2 LQKENI. The CDR3, as DNA: TGTGCCAGCTCACCTACGATCCGGGACAGCCTTATGAATTCACCCCTCCACTTT. Its protein product is CASSPTIRDSLMNSPLHF.

The chain carries TRBV18 and TRBJ1-1; TRBD1 agrees at 7 bases. Germline CDR1 and CDR2: KGHSH and LQKENI. This CDR3 spans 13 amino acids. The V and J ends lost 6 bases and 7 bases, in that order; junction bases with no gene match: 8. Here the CDR3 reads CASSYGQDREAFF. The DNA for the CDR3 is TGTGCCAGCTCTTACGGACAGGACCGTGAAGCTTTCTTT.

This chain links TRBV5-1 with TRBJ2-1; maybe TRBD1 (6 bases). The V gene's germline CDR1 is SGHRS and CDR2 YFSETQ. Trimming stripped 4 bases from V and 0 bases from J, with 8 bases between. The CDR3 runs to 14 residues. CDR3 in amino acids: CASSQQGSYNEQFF. The CDR3 DNA is TGCGCCAGCAGCCAACAGGGCTCCTACAATGAGCAGTTCTTC.

The genes are TRBV18 and TRBJ1-6, with TRBD1 matching 10 bases. The CDR3 spans 14 residues. CDR1 and CDR2 from the germline V gene are KGHSH and LQKENI. The V and J ends lost 6 bases and 6 bases, in that order; junction bases with no gene match: 2. The CDR3 DNA reads as TGTGCCAGCTCCCGGGACAGGGGTAATTCACCCCTCCACTTT. It is translated as CASSRDRGNSPLHF.

The chain links TRBV7-3 to TRBJ2-5; D perhaps matches TRBD1 (5 bases). This CDR3 has 15 residues. CDR1 and CDR2 (germline): SGHTA, FQGTGA. V lost 0 bases, J lost 1 base, and 9 bases lay in between. Here the CDR3 DNA reads TGTGCCAGCAGCTTAACAGGGGTGATCCAAGAGACCCAGTACTTC. It specifies CASSLTGVIQETQYF.

This chain joins TRBV4-2 and TRBJ1-6, with D uncertain. Trimming cost V 0 bases and J 10 bases, with 19 bases left between them. Per the germline V gene, CDR1 is LGHNA and CDR2 is YNFKEQ. This CDR3 is built from 17 residues. In DNA form, the CDR3 reads TGTGCCAGCAGCCAAGAGTACCCCCCGGGGTTGAGGTCACCCCTCCACTTT. Protein: CASSQEYPPGLRSPLHF.

The chain links TRBV28 to TRBJ1-5; D is undetermined. This CDR3 spans 14 amino acids. Germline-derived CDR1 and CDR2 are MDHEN and SYDVKM. The ends were cut back, 6 bases at V and 2 bases at J, with 11 bases in the middle. The DNA of the CDR3 is TGTGCCAGCAGCAAGACACTTCGCAATCAGCCCCAGCATTTT. Amino acid sequence: CASSKTLRNQPQHF.

The V call is TRBV4-3, the J call TRBJ1-3, with a tentative D call TRBD1 (5 bases). V shed 2 bases and J shed 0 bases, with 11 bases lying between them. Germline CDR1 and CDR2: LGHNA and YSLEER. This CDR3 has 16 amino acids. The CDR3 DNA is TGCGCCAGCAGCCAACAAAGGGGTTCCTCTGGAAACACCATATATTTT. Its protein is CASSQQRGSSGNTIYF.

The rearrangement joins TRBV30 to TRBJ2-7; D gene unclear. Per germline, CDR1 GTSNPN and CDR2 SVGIG (reference sequence). V lost 2 bases and J 5 bases, leaving 10 bases between the germline ends. This CDR3 has 12 amino acids. The CDR3, as DNA: TGTGCCTGGAGTTGGAGCAGCCACGAGCAGTACTTC. It is translated as CAWSWSSHEQYF.

This clone was recorded once. The V call is TRBV25-1, the J call TRBJ1-4; no clear D. CDR3 size: 11 residues. CDR1 MGHDK and CDR2 SYGVNS come from the germline V gene. Between the trimmed V and J ends, which lost 4 bases and 10 bases, there was a span of 7 bases. CDR3 DNA: TGTGCCAGCAGTGGGGCATTAAAACTGTTTTTT. Its protein is CASSGALKLFF. The whole variable domain, remainder taken from reference TRBV25-1 and TRBJ1-4, is EADIYQTPRYLVIGTGKKITLECSQTMGHDKMYWYQQDPGMELHLIHYSYGVNSTEKGDLSSESTVSRIRTEHFPLTLESARPSHTSQYLCASSGALKLFFGSGTQLSVL.

This chain uses TRBV19 with TRBJ2-3; 8 nucleotides line up with TRBD2. The ends lost 6 bases at V and 0 bases at J; junction bases unmatched: 11. Germline V gene sequence: CDR1 LNHDA, CDR2 SQIVND (reference sequence). CDR3 length: 17 residues. The DNA for the CDR3 is TGTGCCAGTAGGCCAGCGGGGGACCCGACTAGCACAGATACGCAGTATTTT. This encodes CASRPAGDPTSTDTQYF.

The V call is TRBV19, the J call TRBJ2-6, with 7 positions matching TRBD2. The length of the CDR3 is 16 residues. Germline lookup yields CDR1 LNHDA and CDR2 SQIVND (reference sequence). The V gene end was trimmed by 2 bases and the J gene end by 0 bases; junction bases not matched to a gene: 1. Here the CDR3 reads CASSIKRGSGANVLTF. The CDR3 DNA follows: TGTGCCAGTAGTATAAAGCGGGGCTCTGGGGCCAACGTCCTGACTTTC.

This clone has a single count. V is TRBV7-2 and J is TRBJ2-1; no clear D gene. The V end lost 5 bases, the J end lost 5 bases, and 7 bases lay between the germline ends. There are 12 residues in the CDR3. Germline V lookup: CDR1 SGHTA, CDR2 FQGNSA. CDR3 DNA sequence: TGTGCCAGCAGCACTCGTAACAATGAGCAGTTCTTC. Encoded protein: CASSTRNNEQFF.

The chain is built from TRBV21-1 and TRBJ1-2; the tabulated D call, TRBD1, remains unverified against the DNA. TRBV21-1 is tagged as a pseudogene. The CDR3 is 17 amino acids. Written as DNA, the CDR3 is TGTGCCAGCAGCAAAGACAGGGGGAATGGTCGGAGGCATGGCTACACCTTC. Its translation: CASSKDRGNGRRHGYTF.

V usage is TRBV28 and J usage is TRBJ2-1, with D possibly being TRBD2 (6 bases). Trimming removed 6 bases from V and 10 bases from J, with 16 bases in between. The V gene's germline CDR1 is MDHEN and CDR2 SYDVKM. The CDR3 extends over 13 amino acids. The CDR3 DNA reads TGTGCCAGCAGGGGGACTCTCTCGGGGGAGCAGTTCTTC. Its translation: CASRGTLSGEQFF.

This rearrangement joins TRBV7-2 to TRBJ2-1; 7 nucleotides line up with TRBD2. The CDR3 consists of 15 residues. Germline CDR1 is SGHTA and CDR2 is FQGNSA. V was clipped by 6 bases and J by 0 bases; unmatched bases: 5. The CDR3 here is CASRLPGGSYNEQFF. The CDR3 DNA reads TGTGCCAGCAGGCTACCGGGGGGCTCCTACAATGAGCAGTTCTTC.

V gene TRBV5-6 combines with J gene TRBJ2-5, with TRBD2 matching over 8 bases. V shed 5 bases, J shed 3 bases, and the junction held 3 bases outside the gene matches. Per the germline V gene, CDR1 is SGHDT and CDR2 is YYEEEE. The CDR3 has 13 residues. This CDR3 reads CASSIGGEETQYF. The CDR3 region has the DNA TGTGCCAGCAGTATCGGGGGGGAAGAGACCCAGTACTTC.

The V and J genes are TRBV7-8 and TRBJ1-5, with TRBD1 as a possible D gene (6 bases). The CDR3 contains 15 residues. V shed 3 bases and J shed 0 bases, with 9 bases lying between them. The germline V gene encodes CDR1 SGHVS and CDR2 FQNEAQ. The CDR3 sequence is CASSFTGSSNQPQHF. The CDR3, as DNA: TGTGCCAGCAGCTTCACAGGGAGTAGCAATCAGCCCCAGCATTTT. Using reference TRBV7-8 and TRBJ1-5 for the parts outside the CDR3, the full variable domain is GAGVSQSPRYKVAKRGQDVALRCDPISGHVSLFWYQQALGQGPEFLTYFQNEAQLDKSGLPSDRFFAERPEGSVSTLKIQRTQQEDSAVYLCASSFTGSSNQPQHFGDGTRLSIL.

The V gene is TRBV19, the J gene TRBJ2-1, with TRBD1 matching 9 bases. V lost 3 bases, J lost 4 bases, and 4 bases stayed unmatched. The CDR3 covers 15 residues. Germline loops: CDR1 LNHDA, CDR2 SQIVND (reference sequence). This CDR3 is CASSMGQGSYNEQFF. The CDR3 coding sequence is TGTGCCAGTAGTATGGGACAGGGTAGTTACAATGAGCAGTTCTTC.